The clone carrying this T cell receptor (beta chain) was counted a few times. These data come from a study of human T cells and chemical hapten exposure. Described time point: healthy volunteer bleed at 2 weeks. Unfractionated whole blood was the source of the extracted total RNA. Each cDNA molecule in the library carried unique molecular identifiers. TCRdb re-called the RACE reads through MiXCR, storing one row per CDR3 protein. The sample yields some 90,000 distinct CDR3 sequences, roughly 8% seen once. Trimming stripped 0 bases from V and 4 bases from J, with 7 bases between. This CDR3 region has 14 residues. Germline loops: CDR1 MGHRA, CDR2 YSYEKL.

The chain employs TRBV4-1 and TRBJ2-1, with unresolved D. This clonotype originated in a female donor in good health. Some clones in this sample may be carry-over from other donors' samples. Sequenced material: whole blood. The DNA for the CDR3 is TGCGCCAGCAGCCAAGATCGGATGTACAATGAGCAGTTCTTC. It translates to CASSQDRMYNEQFF.